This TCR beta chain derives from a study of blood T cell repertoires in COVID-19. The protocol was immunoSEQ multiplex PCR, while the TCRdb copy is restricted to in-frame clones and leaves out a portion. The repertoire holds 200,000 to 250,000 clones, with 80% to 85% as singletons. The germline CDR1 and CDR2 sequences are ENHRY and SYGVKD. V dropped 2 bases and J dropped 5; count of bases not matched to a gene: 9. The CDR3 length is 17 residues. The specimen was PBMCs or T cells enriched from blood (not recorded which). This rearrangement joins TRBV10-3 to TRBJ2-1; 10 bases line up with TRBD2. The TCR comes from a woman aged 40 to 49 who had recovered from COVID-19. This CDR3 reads CAISEALAGAGDNEQFF. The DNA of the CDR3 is TGTGCCATCAGTGAGGCCCTAGCGGGAGCAGGGGACAATGAGCAGTTCTTC.